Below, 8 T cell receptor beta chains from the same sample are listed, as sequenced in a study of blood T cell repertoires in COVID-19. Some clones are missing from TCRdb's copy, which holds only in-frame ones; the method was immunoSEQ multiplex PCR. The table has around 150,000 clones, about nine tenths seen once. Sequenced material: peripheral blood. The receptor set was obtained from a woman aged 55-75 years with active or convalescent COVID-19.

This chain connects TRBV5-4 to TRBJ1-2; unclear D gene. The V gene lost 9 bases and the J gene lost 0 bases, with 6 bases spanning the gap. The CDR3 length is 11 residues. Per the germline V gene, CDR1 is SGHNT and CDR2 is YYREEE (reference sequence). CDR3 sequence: CATPANYGYTF. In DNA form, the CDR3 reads TGTGCCACCCCAGCTAACTATGGCTACACCTTC.

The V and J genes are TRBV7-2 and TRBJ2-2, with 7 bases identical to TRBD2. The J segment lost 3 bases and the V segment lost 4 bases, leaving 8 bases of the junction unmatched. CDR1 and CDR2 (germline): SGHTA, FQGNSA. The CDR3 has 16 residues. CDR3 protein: CASSSNWDYYTGELFF. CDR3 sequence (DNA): TGTGCCAGCAGCTCAAACTGGGACTATTACACCGGGGAGCTGTTTTTT.

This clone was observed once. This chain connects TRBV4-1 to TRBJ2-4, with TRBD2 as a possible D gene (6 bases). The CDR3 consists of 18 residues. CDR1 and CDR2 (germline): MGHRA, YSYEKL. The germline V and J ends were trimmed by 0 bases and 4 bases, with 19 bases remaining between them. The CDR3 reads CASSQDLETGLLKNIQYF. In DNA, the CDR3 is TGCGCCAGCAGCCAAGATCTCGAAACGGGACTTCTTAAAAACATTCAGTACTTC.

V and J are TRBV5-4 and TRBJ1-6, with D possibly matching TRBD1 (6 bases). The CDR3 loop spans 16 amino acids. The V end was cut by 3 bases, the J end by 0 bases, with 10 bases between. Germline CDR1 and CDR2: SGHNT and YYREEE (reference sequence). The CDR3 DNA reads TGTGCCAGCAGCTGGGGGGGGGCCTCCTATAATTCACCCCTCCACTTT. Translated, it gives CASSWGGASYNSPLHF. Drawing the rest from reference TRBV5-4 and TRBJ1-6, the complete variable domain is ETGVTQSPTHLIKTRGQQVTLRCSSQSGHNTVSWYQQALGQGPQFIFQYYREEENGRGNFPPRFSGLQFPNYSSELNVNALELDDSALYLCASSWGGASYNSPLHFGNGTRLTVT.

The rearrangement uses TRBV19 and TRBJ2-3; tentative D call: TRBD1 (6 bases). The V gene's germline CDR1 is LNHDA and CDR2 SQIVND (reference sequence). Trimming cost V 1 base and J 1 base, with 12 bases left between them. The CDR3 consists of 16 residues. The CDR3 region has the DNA TGTGCCAGTAGTATAGCCACCAGGGGCCGCACAGATACGCAGTATTTT. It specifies CASSIATRGRTDTQYF.

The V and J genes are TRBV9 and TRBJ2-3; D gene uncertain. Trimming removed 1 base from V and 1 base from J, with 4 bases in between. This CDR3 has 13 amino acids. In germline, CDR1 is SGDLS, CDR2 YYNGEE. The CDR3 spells CASSVTGTDTQYF. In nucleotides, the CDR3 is TGTGCCAGCAGCGTAACAGGCACAGATACGCAGTATTTT.

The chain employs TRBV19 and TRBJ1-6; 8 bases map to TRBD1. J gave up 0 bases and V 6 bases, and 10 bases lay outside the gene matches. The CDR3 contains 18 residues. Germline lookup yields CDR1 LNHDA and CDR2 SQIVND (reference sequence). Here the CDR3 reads CASRGQAPSGSYNSPLHF. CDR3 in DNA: TGTGCCAGTAGGGGACAGGCCCCCTCGGGCTCCTATAATTCACCCCTCCACTTT. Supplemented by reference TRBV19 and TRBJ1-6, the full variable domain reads DGGITQSPKYLFRKEGQNVTLSCEQNLNHDAMYWYRQDPGQGLRLIYYSQIVNDFQKGDIAEGYSVSREKKESFPLTVTSAQKNPTAFYLCASRGQAPSGSYNSPLHFGNGTRLTVT.

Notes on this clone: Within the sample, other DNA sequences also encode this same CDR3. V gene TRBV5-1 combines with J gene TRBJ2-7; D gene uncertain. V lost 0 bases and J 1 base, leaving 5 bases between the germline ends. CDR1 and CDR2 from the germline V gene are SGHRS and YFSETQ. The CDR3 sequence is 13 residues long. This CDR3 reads CASSLDRSYEQYF. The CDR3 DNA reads TGCGCCAGCAGCTTGGACAGATCCTACGAGCAGTACTTC.